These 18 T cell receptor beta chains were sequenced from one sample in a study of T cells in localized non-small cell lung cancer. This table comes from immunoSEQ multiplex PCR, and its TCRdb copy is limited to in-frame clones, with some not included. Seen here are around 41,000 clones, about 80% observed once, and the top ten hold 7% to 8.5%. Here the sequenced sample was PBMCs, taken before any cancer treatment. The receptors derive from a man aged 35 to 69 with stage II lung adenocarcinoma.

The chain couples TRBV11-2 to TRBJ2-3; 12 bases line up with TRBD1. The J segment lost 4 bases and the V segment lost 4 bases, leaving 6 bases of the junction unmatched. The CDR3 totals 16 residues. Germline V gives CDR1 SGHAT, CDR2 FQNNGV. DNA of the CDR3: TGTGCCAGCAGCTCGGGACAGGGGGCGCAATCAGATACGCAGTATTTT. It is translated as CASSSGQGAQSDTQYF.

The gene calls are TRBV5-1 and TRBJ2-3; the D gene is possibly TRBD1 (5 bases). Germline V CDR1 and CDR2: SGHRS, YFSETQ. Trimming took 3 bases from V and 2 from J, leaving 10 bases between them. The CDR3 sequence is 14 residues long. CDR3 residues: CASSSRQITDTQYF. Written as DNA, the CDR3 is TGCGCCAGCAGCTCCCGACAGATCACAGATACGCAGTATTTT.

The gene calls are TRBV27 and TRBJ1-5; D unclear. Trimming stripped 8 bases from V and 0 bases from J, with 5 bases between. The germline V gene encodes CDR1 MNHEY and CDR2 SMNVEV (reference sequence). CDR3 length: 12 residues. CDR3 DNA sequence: TGTGCCAGCGGGAATAGCAATCAGCCCCAGCATTTT. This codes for CASGNSNQPQHF.

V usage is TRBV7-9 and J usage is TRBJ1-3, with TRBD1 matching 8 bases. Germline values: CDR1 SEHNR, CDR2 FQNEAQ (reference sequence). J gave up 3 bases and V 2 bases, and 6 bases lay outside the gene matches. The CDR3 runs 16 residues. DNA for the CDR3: TGTGCCAGCAGCTTAATAGGGACAGGAATTGGAAACACCATATATTTT. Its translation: CASSLIGTGIGNTIYF. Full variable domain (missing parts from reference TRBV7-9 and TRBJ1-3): DTGVSQNPRHKITKRGQNVTFRCDPISEHNRLYWYRQTLGQGPEFLTYFQNEAQLEKSRLLSDRFSAERPKGSFSTLEIQRTEQGDSAMYLCASSLIGTGIGNTIYFGEGSWLTVV.

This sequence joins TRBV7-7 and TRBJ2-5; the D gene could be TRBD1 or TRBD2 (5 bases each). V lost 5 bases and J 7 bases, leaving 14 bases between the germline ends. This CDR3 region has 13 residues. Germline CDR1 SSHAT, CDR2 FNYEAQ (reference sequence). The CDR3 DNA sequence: TGTGCCAGCAGCCCAGGGCAGGCGGGGACCCAGTACTTC. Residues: CASSPGQAGTQYF.

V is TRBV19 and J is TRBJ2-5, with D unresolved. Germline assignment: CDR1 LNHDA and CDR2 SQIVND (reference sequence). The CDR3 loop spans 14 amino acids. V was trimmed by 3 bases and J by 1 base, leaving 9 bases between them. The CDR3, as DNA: TGTGCCAGTAGTATTAATGCCGGCCAAGAGACCCAGTACTTC. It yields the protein CASSINAGQETQYF.

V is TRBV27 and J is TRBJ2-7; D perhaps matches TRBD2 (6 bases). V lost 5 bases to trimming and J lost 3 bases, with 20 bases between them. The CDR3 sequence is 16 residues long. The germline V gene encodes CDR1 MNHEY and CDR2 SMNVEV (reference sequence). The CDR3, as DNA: TGTGCCAGCAGTCCCAGGTGGGGGGTTCCAAACTACGAGCAGTACTTC. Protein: CASSPRWGVPNYEQYF.

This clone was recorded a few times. The CDR3 sequence is CASSVSPQGAEAFF. The DNA of the CDR3 is TGTGCCAGCAGCGTTTCACCCCAAGGGGCTGAAGCTTTCTTT. The V gene is TRBV9, the J gene TRBJ1-1, with TRBD1 as a possible D gene (5 bases). The CDR3 length is 14 residues. Trimming cost V 2 bases and J 6 bases, with 14 bases left between them. Germline V gene sequence: CDR1 SGDLS, CDR2 YYNGEE.

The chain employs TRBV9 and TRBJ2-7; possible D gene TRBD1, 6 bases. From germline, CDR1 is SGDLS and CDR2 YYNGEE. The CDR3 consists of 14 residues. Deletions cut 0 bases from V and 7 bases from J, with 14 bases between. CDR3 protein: CASSVEQGFGEQYF. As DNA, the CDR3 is TGTGCCAGCAGCGTAGAACAGGGATTCGGGGAGCAGTACTTC. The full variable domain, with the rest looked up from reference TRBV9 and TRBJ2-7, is DSGVTQTPKHLITATGQRVTLRCSPRSGDLSVYWYQQSLDQGLQFLIQYYNGEERAKGNILERFSAQQFPDLHSELNLSSLELGDSALYFCASSVEQGFGEQYFGPGTRLTVT.

The CDR3 protein is CASSVDQVGLGEQYF. The CDR3 DNA reads TGCGCCAGCAGCGTGGATCAGGTGGGACTGGGGGAGCAGTACTTC. The rearrangement joins TRBV5-1 to TRBJ2-7; TRBD2 might be the D (6 bases). The germline gives CDR1 SGHRS, CDR2 YFSETQ. This CDR3 region has 15 residues. Trimming removed 4 bases from V and 7 bases from J, with 21 bases in between.

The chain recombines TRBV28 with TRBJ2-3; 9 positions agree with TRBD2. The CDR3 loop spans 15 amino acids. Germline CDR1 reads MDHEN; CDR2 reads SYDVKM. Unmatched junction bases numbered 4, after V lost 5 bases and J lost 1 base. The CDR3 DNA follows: TGTGCCAGCAGTCGCCGGACTAGCGGCACAGATACGCAGTATTTT. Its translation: CASSRRTSGTDTQYF.

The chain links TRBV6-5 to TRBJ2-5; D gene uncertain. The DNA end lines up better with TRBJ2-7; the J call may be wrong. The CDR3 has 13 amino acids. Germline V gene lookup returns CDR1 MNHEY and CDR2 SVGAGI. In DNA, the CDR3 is TGTGCCAGCATGGCTGCCGGTTCCTACGAGCAGTACTTC. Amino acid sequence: CASMAAGSYEQYF.

CDR3 sequence (DNA): TGCGCCAGCAGAGGGACGAACTATGGCTACACCTTC. It translates to CASRGTNYGYTF. The chain has TRBV5-1 and TRBJ1-2, with a possible D match to TRBD1 (5 bases). V lost 5 bases to trimming and J lost 2 bases, with 7 bases between them. Germline V gene lookup returns CDR1 SGHRS and CDR2 YFSETQ. This CDR3 has 12 amino acids.

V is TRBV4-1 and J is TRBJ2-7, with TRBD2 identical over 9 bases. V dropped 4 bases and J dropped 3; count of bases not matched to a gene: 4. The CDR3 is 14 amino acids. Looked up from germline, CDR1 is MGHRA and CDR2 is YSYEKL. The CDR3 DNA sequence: TGCGCCAGCAGCCTCCGACTAGCGGTCTACGAGCAGTACTTC. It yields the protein CASSLRLAVYEQYF.

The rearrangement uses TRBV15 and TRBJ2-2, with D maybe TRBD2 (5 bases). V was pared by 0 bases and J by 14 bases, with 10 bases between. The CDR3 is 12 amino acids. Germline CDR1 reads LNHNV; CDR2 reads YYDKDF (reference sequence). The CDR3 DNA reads TGTGCCACCAGCAGAGACCGCGGGCGACTGTTTTTT. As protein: CATSRDRGRLFF.

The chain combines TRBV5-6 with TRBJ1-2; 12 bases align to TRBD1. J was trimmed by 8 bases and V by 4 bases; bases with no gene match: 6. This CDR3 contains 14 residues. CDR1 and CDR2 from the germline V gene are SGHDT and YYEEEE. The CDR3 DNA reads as TGTGCCAGCAGCCCGCCGGGACAGGGGGCGGGCTACACCTTC. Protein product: CASSPPGQGAGYTF.

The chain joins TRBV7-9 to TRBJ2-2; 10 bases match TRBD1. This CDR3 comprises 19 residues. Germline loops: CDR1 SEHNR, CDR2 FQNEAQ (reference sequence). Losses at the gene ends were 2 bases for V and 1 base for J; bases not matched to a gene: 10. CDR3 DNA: TGTGCCAGCAGCTTATCTTTTTCGGGACAGGGGTTGAACACCGGGGAGCTGTTTTTT. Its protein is CASSLSFSGQGLNTGELFF. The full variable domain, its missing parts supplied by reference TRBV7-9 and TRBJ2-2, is DTGVSQNPRHKITKRGQNVTFRCDPISEHNRLYWYRQTLGQGPEFLTYFQNEAQLEKSRLLSDRFSAERPKGSFSTLEIQRTEQGDSAMYLCASSLSFSGQGLNTGELFFGEGSRLTVL.

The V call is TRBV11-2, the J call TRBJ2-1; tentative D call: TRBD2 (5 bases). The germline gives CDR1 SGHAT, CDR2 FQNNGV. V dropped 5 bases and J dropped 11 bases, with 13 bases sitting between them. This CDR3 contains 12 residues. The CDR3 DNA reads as TGTGCCAGCAGCGGCTCGGGAAAGAAGCAGTTCTTC. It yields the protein CASSGSGKKQFF.